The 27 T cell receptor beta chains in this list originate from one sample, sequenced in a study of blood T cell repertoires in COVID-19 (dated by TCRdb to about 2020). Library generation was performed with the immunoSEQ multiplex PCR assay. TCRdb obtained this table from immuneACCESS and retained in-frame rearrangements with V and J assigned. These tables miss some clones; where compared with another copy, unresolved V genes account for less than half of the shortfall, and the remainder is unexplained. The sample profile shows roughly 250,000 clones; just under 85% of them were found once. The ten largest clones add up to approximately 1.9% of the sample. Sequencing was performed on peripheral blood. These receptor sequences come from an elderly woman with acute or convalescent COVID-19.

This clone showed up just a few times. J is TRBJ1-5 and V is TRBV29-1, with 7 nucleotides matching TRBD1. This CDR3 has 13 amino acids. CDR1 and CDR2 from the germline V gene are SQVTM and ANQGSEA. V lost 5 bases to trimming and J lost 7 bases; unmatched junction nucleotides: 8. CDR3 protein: CSVQTGNGQPQHF. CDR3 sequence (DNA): TGCAGCGTTCAGACAGGGAATGGCCAGCCCCAGCATTTT.

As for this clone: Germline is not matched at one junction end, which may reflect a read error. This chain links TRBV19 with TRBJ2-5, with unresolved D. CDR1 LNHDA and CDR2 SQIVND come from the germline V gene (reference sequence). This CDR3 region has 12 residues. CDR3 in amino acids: CAGSRRAETQYF. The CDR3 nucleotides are TGTGCCGGTAGTAGACGAGCGGAGACCCAGTACTTC.

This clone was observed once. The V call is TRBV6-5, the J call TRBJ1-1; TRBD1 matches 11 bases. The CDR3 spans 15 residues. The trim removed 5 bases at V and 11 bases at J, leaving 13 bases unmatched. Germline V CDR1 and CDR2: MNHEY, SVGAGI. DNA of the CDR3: TGTGCCAGCAGTCCCCCCGGGACAGGGGGTTCCTTGGCTTTCTTT. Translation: CASSPPGTGGSLAFF.

CDR3 sequence (DNA): TGTGCCAGCAGGGTCAGGGGTGTCGGAGAGACCCAGTACTTC. The encoded protein is CASRVRGVGETQYF. This rearrangement joins TRBV2 to TRBJ2-5; a possible D gene is TRBD1 (6 bases). Germline assignment: CDR1 SNHLY and CDR2 FYNNEI. V was cut by 6 bases and J by 4 bases, with 15 bases left in between. The CDR3 sequence is 14 residues long.

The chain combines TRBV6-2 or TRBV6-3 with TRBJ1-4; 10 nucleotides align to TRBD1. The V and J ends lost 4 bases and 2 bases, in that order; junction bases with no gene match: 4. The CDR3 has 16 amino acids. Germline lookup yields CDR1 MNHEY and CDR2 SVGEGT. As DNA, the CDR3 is TGTGCCAGCAGTTTGCCGGGACAGGGGACTAATGAAAAACTGTTTTTT. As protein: CASSLPGQGTNEKLFF.

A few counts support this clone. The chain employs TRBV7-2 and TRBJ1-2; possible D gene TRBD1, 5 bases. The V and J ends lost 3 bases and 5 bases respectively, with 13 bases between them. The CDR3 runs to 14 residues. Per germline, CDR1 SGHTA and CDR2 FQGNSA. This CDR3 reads CASSFPRVGYGYTF. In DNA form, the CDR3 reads TGTGCCAGCAGCTTCCCCAGGGTCGGATATGGCTACACCTTC.

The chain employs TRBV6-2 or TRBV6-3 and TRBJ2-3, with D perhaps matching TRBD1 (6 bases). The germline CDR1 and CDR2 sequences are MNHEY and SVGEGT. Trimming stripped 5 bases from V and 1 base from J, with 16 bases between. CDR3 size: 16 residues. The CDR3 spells CASSPLTGMGTDTQYF. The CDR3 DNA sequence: TGTGCCAGCAGTCCACTCACAGGGATGGGCACAGATACGCAGTATTTT.

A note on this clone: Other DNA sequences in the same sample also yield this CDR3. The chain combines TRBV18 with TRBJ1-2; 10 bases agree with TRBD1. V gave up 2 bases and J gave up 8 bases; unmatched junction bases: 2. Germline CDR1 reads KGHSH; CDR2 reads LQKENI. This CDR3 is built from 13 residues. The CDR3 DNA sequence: TGTGCCAGCTCACCAGACAGGGGGCTAGGCTACACCTTC. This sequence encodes CASSPDRGLGYTF. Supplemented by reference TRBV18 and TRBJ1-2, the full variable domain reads NAGVMQNPRHLVRRRGQEARLRCSPMKGHSHVYWYRQLPEEGLKFMVYLQKENIIDESGMPKERFSAEFPKEGPSILRIQQVVRGDSAAYFCASSPDRGLGYTFGSGTRLTVV.

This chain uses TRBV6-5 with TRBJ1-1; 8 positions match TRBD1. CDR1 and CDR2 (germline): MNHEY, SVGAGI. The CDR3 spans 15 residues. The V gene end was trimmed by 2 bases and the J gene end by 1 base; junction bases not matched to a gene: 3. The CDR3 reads CASSYLDRENTEAFF. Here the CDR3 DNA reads TGTGCCAGCAGTTACCTGGACAGGGAGAACACTGAAGCTTTCTTT.

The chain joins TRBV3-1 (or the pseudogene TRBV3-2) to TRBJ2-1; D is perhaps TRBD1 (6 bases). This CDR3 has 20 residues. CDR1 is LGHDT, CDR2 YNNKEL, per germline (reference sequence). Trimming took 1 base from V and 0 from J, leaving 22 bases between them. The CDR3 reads CASSQVPGEGRHISYNEQFF. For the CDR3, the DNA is TGTGCCAGCAGCCAAGTCCCAGGGGAAGGGCGCCATATCTCCTACAATGAGCAGTTCTTC.

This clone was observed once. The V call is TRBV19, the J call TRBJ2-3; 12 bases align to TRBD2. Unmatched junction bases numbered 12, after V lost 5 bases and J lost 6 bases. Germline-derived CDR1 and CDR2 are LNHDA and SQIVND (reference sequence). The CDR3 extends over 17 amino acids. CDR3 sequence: CASSSTMTSGSGDTQYF. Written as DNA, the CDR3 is TGTGCCAGTAGTTCCACCATGACTAGCGGGAGTGGGGATACGCAGTATTTT.

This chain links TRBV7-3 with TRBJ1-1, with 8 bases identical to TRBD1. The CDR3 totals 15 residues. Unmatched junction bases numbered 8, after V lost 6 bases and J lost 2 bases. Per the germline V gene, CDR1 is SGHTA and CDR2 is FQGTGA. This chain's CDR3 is CASSPQGARNTEAFF. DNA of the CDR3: TGTGCCAGCAGTCCTCAGGGGGCGCGAAACACTGAAGCTTTCTTT.

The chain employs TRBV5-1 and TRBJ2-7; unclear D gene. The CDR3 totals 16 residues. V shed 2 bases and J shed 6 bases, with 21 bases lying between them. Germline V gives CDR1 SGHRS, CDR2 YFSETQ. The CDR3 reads CASSFVSQRDASEQYF. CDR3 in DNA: TGCGCCAGCAGCTTCGTATCCCAGCGTGACGCCTCCGAGCAGTACTTC.

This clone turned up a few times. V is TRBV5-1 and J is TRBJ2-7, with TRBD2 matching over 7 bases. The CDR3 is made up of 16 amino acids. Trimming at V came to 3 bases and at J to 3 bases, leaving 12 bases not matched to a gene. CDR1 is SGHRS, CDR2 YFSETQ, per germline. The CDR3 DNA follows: TGCGCCAGCAGCTCGTCCGGTTGGCGGGAGCTCTACGAGCAGTACTTC. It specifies CASSSSGWRELYEQYF. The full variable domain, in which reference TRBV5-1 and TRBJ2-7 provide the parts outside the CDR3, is KAGVTQTPRYLIKTRGQQVTLSCSPISGHRSVSWYQQTPGQGLQFLFEYFSETQRNKGNFPGRFSGRQFSNSRSEMNVSTLELGDSALYLCASSSSGWRELYEQYFGPGTRLTVT.

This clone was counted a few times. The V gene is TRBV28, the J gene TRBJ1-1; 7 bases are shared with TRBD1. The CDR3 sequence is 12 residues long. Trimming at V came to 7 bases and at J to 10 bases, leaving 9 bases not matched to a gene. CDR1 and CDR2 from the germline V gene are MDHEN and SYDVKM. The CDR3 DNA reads TGTGCCAGCATTAAAATACAGGGGAGAGCTTTCTTT. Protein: CASIKIQGRAFF.

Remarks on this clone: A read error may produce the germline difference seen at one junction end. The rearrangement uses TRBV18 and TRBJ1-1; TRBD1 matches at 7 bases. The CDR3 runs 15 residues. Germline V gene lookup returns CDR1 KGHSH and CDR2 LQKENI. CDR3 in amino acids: CASSSPDRVNTEAFF. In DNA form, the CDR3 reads TGTGCCAGCTCATCACCAGACAGGGTGAACACTGAAGCTTTCTTT.

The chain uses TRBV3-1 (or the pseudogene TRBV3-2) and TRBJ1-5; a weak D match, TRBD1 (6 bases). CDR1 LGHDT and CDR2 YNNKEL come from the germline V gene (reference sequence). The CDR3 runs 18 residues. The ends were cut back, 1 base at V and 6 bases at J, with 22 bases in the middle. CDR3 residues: CASSQVANRRRGGQPQHF. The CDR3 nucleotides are TGTGCCAGCAGCCAAGTTGCGAACCGGAGGAGGGGGGGTCAGCCCCAGCATTTT.

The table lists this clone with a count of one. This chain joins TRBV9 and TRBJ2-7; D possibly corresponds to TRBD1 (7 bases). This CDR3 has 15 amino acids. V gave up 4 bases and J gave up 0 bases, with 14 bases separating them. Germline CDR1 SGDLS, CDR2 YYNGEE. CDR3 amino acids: CASSQRAGGSYEQYF. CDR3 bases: TGTGCCAGCAGCCAGCGGGCAGGGGGCTCCTACGAGCAGTACTTC.

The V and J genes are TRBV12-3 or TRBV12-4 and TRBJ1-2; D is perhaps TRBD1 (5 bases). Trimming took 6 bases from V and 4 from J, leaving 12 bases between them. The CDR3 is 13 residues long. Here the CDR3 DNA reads TGTGCCAGCAGACCCGGGGACTCCTATGGCTACACCTTC. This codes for CASRPGDSYGYTF.

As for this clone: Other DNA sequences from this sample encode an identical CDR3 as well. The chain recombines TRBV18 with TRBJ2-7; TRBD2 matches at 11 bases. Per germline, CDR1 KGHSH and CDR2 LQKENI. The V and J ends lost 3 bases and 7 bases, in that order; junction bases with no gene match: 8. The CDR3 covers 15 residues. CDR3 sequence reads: CASSPLLAGVGEQYF. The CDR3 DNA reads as TGTGCCAGCTCACCCTTACTAGCGGGAGTAGGGGAGCAGTACTTC.

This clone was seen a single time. DNA of the CDR3: TGTGCCAGCAGCAGAGGGGACAGCCCGACTAATGAAAAACTGTTTTTT. This codes for CASSRGDSPTNEKLFF. The V and J genes are TRBV9 and TRBJ1-4, with 7 bases matching TRBD1. The CDR3 is 16 residues long. Losses at the gene ends were 4 bases for V and 2 bases for J; bases not matched to a gene: 8. The germline gives CDR1 SGDLS, CDR2 YYNGEE.

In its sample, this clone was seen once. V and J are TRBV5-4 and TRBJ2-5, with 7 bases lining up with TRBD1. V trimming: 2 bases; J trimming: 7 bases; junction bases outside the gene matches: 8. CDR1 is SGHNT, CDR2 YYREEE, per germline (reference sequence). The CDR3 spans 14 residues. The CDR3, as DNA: TGTGCCAGCAGCTTTGAGGGGGCTGGCGTGACCCAGTACTTC. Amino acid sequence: CASSFEGAGVTQYF.

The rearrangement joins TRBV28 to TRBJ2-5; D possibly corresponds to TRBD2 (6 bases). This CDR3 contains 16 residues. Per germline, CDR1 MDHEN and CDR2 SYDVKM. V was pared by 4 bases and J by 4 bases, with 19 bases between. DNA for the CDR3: TGTGCCAGCAGTTCACGGGACTTTTACCGCACAGAGACCCAGTACTTC. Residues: CASSSRDFYRTETQYF. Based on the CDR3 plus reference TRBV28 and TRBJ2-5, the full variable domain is DVKVTQSSRYLVKRTGEKVFLECVQDMDHENMFWYRQDPGLGLRLIYFSYDVKMKEKGDIPEGYSVSREKKERFSLILESASTNQTSMYLCASSSRDFYRTETQYFGPGTRLLVL.

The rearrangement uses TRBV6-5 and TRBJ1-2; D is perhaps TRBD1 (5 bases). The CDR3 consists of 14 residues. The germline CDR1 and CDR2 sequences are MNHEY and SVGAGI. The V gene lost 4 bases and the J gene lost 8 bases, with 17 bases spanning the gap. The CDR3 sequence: CASSLGRGSKGYTF. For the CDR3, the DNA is TGTGCCAGCAGTTTGGGGCGGGGATCGAAGGGCTACACCTTC.

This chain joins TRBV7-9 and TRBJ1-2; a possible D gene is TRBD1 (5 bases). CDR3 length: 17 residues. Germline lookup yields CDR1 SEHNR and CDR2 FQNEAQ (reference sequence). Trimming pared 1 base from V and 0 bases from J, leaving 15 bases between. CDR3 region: CASSLVMVRDTNYGYTF. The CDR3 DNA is TGTGCCAGCAGCTTAGTGATGGTCAGGGATACTAACTATGGCTACACCTTC.

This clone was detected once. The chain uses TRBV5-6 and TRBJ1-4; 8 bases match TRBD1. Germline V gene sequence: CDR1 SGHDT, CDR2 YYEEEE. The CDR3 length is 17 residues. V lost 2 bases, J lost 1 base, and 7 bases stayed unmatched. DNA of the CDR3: TGTGCCAGCAGCTTTGCAGGGGGCGCAGGAACTAATGAAAAACTGTTTTTT. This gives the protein CASSFAGGAGTNEKLFF.

The CDR3 sequence: CASSPPGGTTEAFF. CDR3 DNA: TGTGCCAGCAGTCCCCCGGGAGGGACCACTGAAGCTTTCTTT. The rearrangement joins TRBV28 to TRBJ1-1; tentatively, D is TRBD1 (5 bases). This CDR3 has 14 amino acids. Germline V gives CDR1 MDHEN, CDR2 SYDVKM. V dropped 5 bases and J dropped 4 bases, with 14 bases sitting between them. Drawing the rest from reference TRBV28 and TRBJ1-1, the complete variable domain is DVKVTQSSRYLVKRTGEKVFLECVQDMDHENMFWYRQDPGLGLRLIYFSYDVKMKEKGDIPEGYSVSREKKERFSLILESASTNQTSMYLCASSPPGGTTEAFFGQGTRLTVV.